This entry describes one T cell receptor beta chain. As yet, its antigen is unknown. The data were taken from a study of post-analysis software for immune sequencing data. For the study at large: In terms of disease course, relapsing-remitting, secondary progressive and progressive-relapsing multiple sclerosis were included.

Study-wide results and caveats: When patients were compared with controls, a handful of TRBV segments were more frequent, TRBV5-6, TRBV5-1 and TRBV20-1 among them. The study found significantly lower normalized Chao1 diversity in multiple sclerosis patients than in controls. With F measure, samples from one preparation batch clustered together strongly.

Germline V gene data show CDR1 as SGHDT and CDR2 as YYEEEE. CDR3 length: 15 amino acids. Trimming shortened V by 1 base and J by 5 bases, and 16 bases separated the two germline ends. Unique molecular identifiers tagged the TCR beta cDNA libraries. Via MiXCR, TCRdb re-called the PCR reads, giving one row per CDR3 protein. Among about 820,000 distinct CDR3 sequences, roughly 50% were seen once, and the ten largest hold approximately 4.3%. The sequence was collected from a girl aged 10-17 years with multiple sclerosis. The material sequenced was blood. This chain links TRBV5-6 with TRBJ2-7; D possibly matches TRBD1 or TRBD2 (5 bases each). CDR3 DNA: TGTGCCAGCAGCTTGAAGGGACCTCCTCGGCACGAGCAGTACTTC. This codes for CASSLKGPPRHEQYF. Using reference TRBV5-6 and TRBJ2-7 for the parts outside the CDR3, the full variable domain is DAGVTQSPTHLIKTRGQQVTLRCSPKSGHDTVSWYQQALGQGPQFIFQYYEEEERQRGNFPDRFSGHQFPNYSSELNVNALLLGDSALYLCASSLKGPPRHEQYFGPGTRLTVT.